Shown below are 32 T cell receptor beta chains from a single sample sequenced in a study of OX40 agonist ivuxolimab in advanced cancers. Libraries came from the immunoSEQ multiplex PCR assay. This is the immuneACCESS table as TCRdb keeps it, with only in-frame sequences that have V and J called. A part of the clones is gone; compared with another copy, unresolved V genes explain less than half, and the rest is unexplained. For this sample the table gives 65,000 to 80,000 clones, of which roughly 90% were detected only once. Of the sample, approximately 9.9% falls within the top ten clones. Sequencing was performed on CD4+ or CD8+ T cells sorted from blood, taken in a trial of the OX40 agonist ivuxolimab. The origin of the receptors is an adult with an advanced solid tumor such as melanoma, head and neck, liver or kidney cancer.

The chain carries TRBV2 and TRBJ1-2; possible D gene TRBD1, 5 bases. Trimming removed 10 bases at V and 8 bases at J, with 20 bases between. The length of the CDR3 is 13 residues. Germline loops: CDR1 SNHLY, CDR2 FYNNEI. The CDR3 DNA reads as TGTGCCACCGAGCCAAGGGGCGGAATAGGCTACACCTTC. This sequence encodes CATEPRGGIGYTF.

The chain employs TRBV6-6 and TRBJ2-7, with 7 bases matching TRBD1. CDR3 length equals 13 residues. Germline assignment: CDR1 MNHNY and CDR2 SVGAGI (reference sequence). J gave up 9 bases and V 5 bases, and 10 bases lay outside the gene matches. Here the CDR3 reads CASSTGTAWGQYF. CDR3 DNA: TGTGCCAGCAGTACCGGGACAGCCTGGGGGCAGTACTTC.

The sample holds one count of this clone. The same CDR3 arises from other DNA sequences in this sample as well. The chain employs TRBV5-1 and TRBJ2-2; no reliable D call. Trimming cost V 4 bases and J 5 bases, with 6 bases left between them. Germline loops: CDR1 SGHRS, CDR2 YFSETQ. This CDR3 is built from 12 residues. Here the CDR3 reads CASSLETGELFF. CDR3 nucleotide sequence: TGCGCCAGCAGCCTAGAGACCGGGGAGCTGTTTTTT. The full variable domain, its missing parts supplied by reference TRBV5-1 and TRBJ2-2, is KAGVTQTPRYLIKTRGQQVTLSCSPISGHRSVSWYQQTPGQGLQFLFEYFSETQRNKGNFPGRFSGRQFSNSRSEMNVSTLELGDSALYLCASSLETGELFFGEGSRLTVL.

V is TRBV7-9 and J is TRBJ1-2; TRBD1 is a possible D gene (5 bases). This CDR3 spans 13 amino acids. Trimming left V 5 bases short and J 2 bases short, with 9 bases between. Looked up from germline, CDR1 is SEHNR and CDR2 is FQNEAQ (reference sequence). CDR3 protein: CASSDSSNYGYTF. In DNA, the CDR3 is TGTGCCAGCAGCGACAGCAGCAACTATGGCTACACCTTC.

The chain recombines TRBV5-4 with TRBJ1-1, with D possibly matching TRBD1 (5 bases). Germline-derived CDR1 and CDR2 are SGHNT and YYREEE (reference sequence). The CDR3 length is 14 residues. Trimming stripped 4 bases from V and 1 base from J, with 11 bases between. In DNA, the CDR3 is TGTGCCAGCAGCCGGGATGGACAGAACACTGAAGCTTTCTTT. Its protein product is CASSRDGQNTEAFF.

The chain is built from TRBV9 and TRBJ1-4, with no clear D. This CDR3 comprises 14 residues. The germline CDR1 and CDR2 sequences are SGDLS and YYNGEE. Trimming stripped 1 base from V and 1 base from J, with 5 bases between. This chain's CDR3 is CASSVPGTNEKLFF. In DNA form, the CDR3 reads TGTGCCAGCAGCGTACCGGGAACTAATGAAAAACTGTTTTTT.

The chain combines TRBV21-1 with TRBJ1-1. TRBV21-1 is a pseudogene locus. There are 15 residues in the CDR3. The CDR3 spells CASSKEEGMNTEAFF. CDR3 DNA: TGTGCCAGCAGTAAAGAGGAGGGTATGAACACTGAAGCTTTCTTT.

The chain couples TRBV7-3 to TRBJ1-1; D unclear. V was trimmed by 5 bases and J by 3 bases, leaving 16 bases between them. The length of the CDR3 is 15 residues. In germline, CDR1 is SGHTA, CDR2 FQGTGA. The CDR3 DNA follows: TGTGCCAGCAGCCTCACTATTACGGAGGACACTGAAGCTTTCTTT. Translating gives CASSLTITEDTEAFF.

The chain links TRBV2 to TRBJ2-7; D remains unclear. The CDR3 spans 12 residues. The V gene lost 7 bases and the J gene lost 3 bases, with 10 bases spanning the gap. Germline V CDR1 and CDR2: SNHLY, FYNNEI. Written as DNA, the CDR3 is TGTGCCAGCACGGTCAACCACTACGAGCAGTACTTC. It is translated as CASTVNHYEQYF.

With regard to this clone: One end of the junction does not line up with germline, which may come from a read error. The chain combines TRBV7-7 with TRBJ2-5; TRBD2 agrees at 7 bases. The CDR3 is 18 amino acids. The germline gives CDR1 SSHAT, CDR2 FNYEAQ (reference sequence). CDR3 sequence reads: CASSLALYGEGNQETQYF. The DNA of the CDR3 is TGTGCTAGCAGCTTAGCACTTTACGGGGAGGGGAACCAAGAGACCCAGTACTTC.

The rearrangement links TRBV25-1 to TRBJ2-7; 11 nucleotides align to TRBD1. The CDR3 loop spans 14 amino acids. The V segment lost 10 bases and the J segment 5 bases; nucleotides outside the gene matches: 10. In germline, CDR1 is MGHDK, CDR2 SYGVNS. CDR3 residues: CATTWTGGGDEQYF. The CDR3 region has the DNA TGTGCCACAACGTGGACAGGGGGCGGGGACGAGCAGTACTTC.

The chain is built from TRBV5-4 and TRBJ2-7, with a possible D match to TRBD2 (5 bases). Trimming removed 4 bases from V and 3 bases from J, with 14 bases in between. This CDR3 is built from 14 residues. The germline gives CDR1 SGHNT, CDR2 YYREEE (reference sequence). CDR3 bases: TGTGCCAGCAGCGAAACCGGGGAAGTCTACGAGCAGTACTTC. Protein: CASSETGEVYEQYF.

The rearrangement joins TRBV5-6 to TRBJ2-7, with no clear D. The CDR3 contains 14 residues. The germline V gene encodes CDR1 SGHDT and CDR2 YYEEEE. The germline V and J ends were trimmed by 7 bases and 3 bases, with 17 bases remaining between them. CDR3 residues: CASAKVAAVYEQYF. CDR3 in DNA: TGTGCCAGCGCGAAAGTTGCGGCGGTCTACGAGCAGTACTTC.

The V call is TRBV7-6, the J call TRBJ1-5, with TRBD1 as a possible D gene (5 bases). There are 13 residues in the CDR3. Germline loops: CDR1 SGHVS, CDR2 FNYEAQ. Deletions cut 4 bases from V and 3 bases from J, with 7 bases between. The CDR3 protein is CASSWGYNQPQHF. In DNA form, the CDR3 reads TGTGCCAGCAGCTGGGGCTACAATCAGCCCCAGCATTTT.

The chain recombines TRBV5-4 with TRBJ2-3; 11 bases map to TRBD1. Trimming removed 4 bases from V and 6 bases from J; junction bases left unmatched: 10. From germline, CDR1 is SGHNT and CDR2 YYREEE (reference sequence). This CDR3 comprises 16 residues. The CDR3 DNA follows: TGTGCCAGCAGCCGGAACCGGGACAGGGGGATGGATACGCAGTATTTT. Translation gives CASSRNRDRGMDTQYF.

This sequence joins TRBV18 and TRBJ2-7; possibly TRBD2 for D (5 bases). Germline V CDR1 and CDR2: KGHSH, LQKENI. The CDR3 is made up of 15 amino acids. The ends were cut back, 3 bases at V and 3 bases at J, with 15 bases in the middle. CDR3: CASSPGPGIDYEQYF. CDR3 nucleotides: TGTGCCAGCTCACCTGGTCCCGGGATCGACTACGAGCAGTACTTC.

The chain has TRBV7-8 and TRBJ1-2; TRBD1 might be the D (6 bases). This CDR3 is built from 12 residues. Germline-derived CDR1 and CDR2 are SGHVS and FQNEAQ. V was pared by 10 bases and J by 4 bases, with 13 bases between. CDR3 residues: CATQGRVYGYTF. The CDR3, as DNA: TGTGCCACCCAGGGGCGCGTCTATGGCTACACCTTC.

This chain connects TRBV30 to TRBJ2-2; either TRBD1 or TRBD2 may supply D (5 bases each). Germline-derived CDR1 and CDR2 are GTSNPN and SVGIG (reference sequence). The CDR3 covers 13 residues. Between the trimmed V and J ends, which lost 2 bases and 4 bases, there was a span of 8 bases. CDR3 DNA sequence: TGTGCCTGGAGTAAGGGGACCACCGGGGAGCTGTTTTTT. This codes for CAWSKGTTGELFF. The full variable domain, its missing parts supplied by reference TRBV30 and TRBJ2-2, is SQTIHQWPATLVQPVGSPLSLECTVEGTSNPNLYWYRQAAGRGLQLLFYSVGIGQISSEVPQNLSASRPQDRQFILSSKKLLLSDSGFYLCAWSKGTTGELFFGEGSRLTVL.

The chain is built from TRBV11-2 and TRBJ1-2; possible D gene TRBD1, 5 bases. Germline CDR1 SGHAT, CDR2 FQNNGV. The germline V and J ends were trimmed by 4 bases and 0 bases, with 15 bases remaining between them. The CDR3 extends over 16 amino acids. The CDR3 DNA sequence: TGTGCCAGCAGCTCAACGAGGGGCGTCCCTAACTATGGCTACACCTTC. It encodes CASSSTRGVPNYGYTF.

The chain carries TRBV14 and TRBJ2-7, with D possibly being TRBD1 or TRBD2 (5 bases each). V was trimmed by 0 bases and J by 2 bases, leaving 11 bases between them. This CDR3 is built from 15 residues. The germline gives CDR1 SGHDN, CDR2 FVKESK. The DNA of the CDR3 is TGTGCCAGCAGCCAAGACAGGGAGATTCCCTACGAGCAGTACTTC. Translation: CASSQDREIPYEQYF.

The V call is TRBV7-2, the J call TRBJ2-1; either TRBD1 or TRBD2 may fit D (6 bases each). The CDR3 spans 15 residues. The germline V gene encodes CDR1 SGHTA and CDR2 FQGNSA. Trimming cost V 1 base and J 1 base, with 8 bases left between them. The CDR3 loop reads CASSLGGGSYNEQFF. CDR3 bases: TGTGCCAGCAGCTTAGGAGGGGGGTCCTACAATGAGCAGTTCTTC.

The CDR3 region is CASSTTVMNTEAFF. CDR3 sequence (DNA): TGTGCCAGCAGCACGACAGTTATGAACACTGAAGCTTTCTTT. The V and J genes are TRBV21-1 and TRBJ1-1; the table's D call of TRBD1 was not tested on the DNA. TRBV21-1 is a listed pseudogene. The CDR3 is 14 residues long.

This clone has only one observation. The chain recombines TRBV7-6 with TRBJ2-3; D gene uncertain. The ends were cut back, 6 bases at V and 4 bases at J, with 14 bases in the middle. Germline-derived CDR1 and CDR2 are SGHVS and FNYEAQ. The CDR3 is made up of 14 amino acids. The CDR3 is CASSGLVLSDTQYF. CDR3 DNA: TGTGCCAGCAGTGGTCTGGTTCTCTCAGATACGCAGTATTTT. The entire variable domain, with the rest obtained from reference TRBV7-6 and TRBJ2-3, is as follows: GAGVSQSPRYKVTKRGQDVALRCDPISGHVSLYWYRQALGQGPEFLTYFNYEAQQDKSGLPNDRFSAERPEGSISTLTIQRTEQRDSAMYRCASSGLVLSDTQYFGPGTRLTVL.

This chain's CDR3 is CASSPGTSNQPQHF. In DNA form, the CDR3 reads TGTGCCAGCAGCCCGGGGACAAGCAATCAGCCCCAGCATTTT. The chain couples TRBV5-6 to TRBJ1-5; D is perhaps TRBD1 (6 bases). In germline, CDR1 is SGHDT, CDR2 YYEEEE. CDR3 length: 14 residues. The V end lost 4 bases, the J end lost 1 base, and 9 bases lay between the germline ends.

This sequence joins TRBV7-9 and TRBJ2-4, with 8 nucleotides matching TRBD2. The CDR3 loop spans 14 amino acids. Germline V gene sequence: CDR1 SEHNR, CDR2 FQNEAQ (reference sequence). Losses at the gene ends were 5 bases for V and 5 bases for J; bases not matched to a gene: 5. CDR3 coding DNA: TGTGCCAGCAGCCCCACGGGGGGGGAAAACATTCAGTACTTC. Its translation is CASSPTGGENIQYF.

V gene TRBV4-3 combines with J gene TRBJ2-5; D unresolved. CDR1 and CDR2 (germline): LGHNA, YSLEER. Trimming removed 3 bases from V and 5 bases from J, with 16 bases in between. The CDR3 runs 15 residues. CDR3 nucleotide sequence: TGCGCCAGCAGCCAGACGACGGGTTTTGTGGAGACCCAGTACTTC. As protein: CASSQTTGFVETQYF.

This clone has only one observation. J is TRBJ1-5 and V is TRBV2, with a weak D call TRBD1 (6 bases). V was shortened by 4 bases and J by 4 bases, with 14 bases between the two germline ends. Germline V gene data show CDR1 as SNHLY and CDR2 as FYNNEI. CDR3 length equals 15 residues. CDR3 protein: CASSVWQGPNQPQHF. The CDR3 DNA sequence: TGTGCCAGCAGTGTCTGGCAGGGGCCTAATCAGCCCCAGCATTTT.

This rearrangement joins TRBV1 to TRBJ2-3; no DNA check was done on the table's D call, TRBD1. TRBV1 represents a pseudogene. The CDR3 runs 17 residues. CDR3 region: CTSSLPPHRGQGDTQYF. DNA for the CDR3: TGCACCAGCAGCCTTCCTCCCCACAGGGGGCAGGGAGATACGCAGTATTTT.

This clone was seen only a few times. V gene TRBV9 combines with J gene TRBJ1-2; possibly TRBD1 for D (6 bases). Germline V gives CDR1 SGDLS, CDR2 YYNGEE. CDR3 size: 15 residues. V lost 4 bases and J lost 4, with 17 bases in between. The CDR3 loop reads CASSSQGGPLYGYTF. CDR3 nucleotide sequence: TGTGCCAGCAGCTCACAGGGTGGGCCCCTCTATGGCTACACCTTC.

V is TRBV7-2 and J is TRBJ2-1; D possibly matches TRBD1 or TRBD2 (5 bases each). Germline lookup yields CDR1 SGHTA and CDR2 FQGNSA. V lost 4 bases, J lost 1 base, and 14 bases lay in between. The CDR3 is 16 amino acids. CDR3 nucleotides: TGTGCCAGCAGCTGGACCGGGACGGCTTCCTACAATGAGCAGTTCTTC. This sequence encodes CASSWTGTASYNEQFF. The variable domain in full, with the rest retrieved from reference TRBV7-2 and TRBJ2-1, is GAGVSQSPSNKVTEKGKDVELRCDPISGHTALYWYRQSLGQGLEFLIYFQGNSAPDKSGLPSDRFSAERTGGSVSTLTIQRTQQEDSAVYLCASSWTGTASYNEQFFGPGTRLTVL.

As concerns this clone: Possible read error: a much larger clone is one base away. This CDR3 reads CASSQGSGELFF. In DNA, the CDR3 is TGTGCCAGCAGCCAGGGGTCCGGGGAGCTGTTTTTT. The chain links TRBV27 to TRBJ2-2; a weak D match, TRBD1 (6 bases). CDR1 is MNHEY, CDR2 SMNVEV, per germline (reference sequence). This CDR3 spans 12 amino acids. The V gene lost 6 bases and the J gene lost 6 bases, with 8 bases spanning the gap.

This clone was counted only a few times. This chain links TRBV27 with TRBJ2-1; 8 bases line up with TRBD2. V was pared by 2 bases and J by 6 bases, with 12 bases of the junction left unmatched. The CDR3 contains 17 residues. Looked up from germline, CDR1 is MNHEY and CDR2 is SMNVEV (reference sequence). In nucleotides, the CDR3 is TGTGCCAGCAGTTTAATAGTCACCGGGGGGGCCTTCAATGAGCAGTTCTTC. This translates into CASSLIVTGGAFNEQFF.